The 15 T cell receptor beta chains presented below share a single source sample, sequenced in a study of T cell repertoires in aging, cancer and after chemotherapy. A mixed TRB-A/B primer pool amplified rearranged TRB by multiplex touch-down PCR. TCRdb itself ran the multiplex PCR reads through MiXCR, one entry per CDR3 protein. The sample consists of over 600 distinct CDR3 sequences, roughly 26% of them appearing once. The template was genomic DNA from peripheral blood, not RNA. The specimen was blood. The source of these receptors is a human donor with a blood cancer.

This CDR3 reads CASSYGQTTGQPQHF. The DNA of the CDR3 is TGTGCCAGCAGTTATGGGCAGACCACGGGTCAGCCCCAGCATTTT. The chain uses TRBV6-6 and TRBJ1-5; D uncertain. The V end was cut by 3 bases, the J end by 6 bases, with 15 bases between. The germline gives CDR1 MNHNY, CDR2 SVGAGI (reference sequence). This CDR3 contains 15 residues.

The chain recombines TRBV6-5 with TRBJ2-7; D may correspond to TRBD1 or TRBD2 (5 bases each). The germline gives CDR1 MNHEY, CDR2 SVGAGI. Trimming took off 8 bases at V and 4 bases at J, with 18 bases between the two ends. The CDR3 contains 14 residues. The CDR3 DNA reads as TGTGCCAGCGCCGTGCAGGGACCTAATTACGAGCAGTACTTC. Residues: CASAVQGPNYEQYF.

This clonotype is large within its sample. The CDR3 DNA sequence: TGTGCCATCGGTTCCGGGACAGGGGTCTACAATGAGCAGTTCTTC. Translating gives CAIGSGTGVYNEQFF. The V gene is TRBV10-3, the J gene TRBJ2-1; 10 bases agree with TRBD1. The V and J ends lost 8 bases and 3 bases, in that order; junction bases with no gene match: 7. The CDR3 extends over 15 amino acids. CDR1 is ENHRY, CDR2 SYGVKD, per germline.

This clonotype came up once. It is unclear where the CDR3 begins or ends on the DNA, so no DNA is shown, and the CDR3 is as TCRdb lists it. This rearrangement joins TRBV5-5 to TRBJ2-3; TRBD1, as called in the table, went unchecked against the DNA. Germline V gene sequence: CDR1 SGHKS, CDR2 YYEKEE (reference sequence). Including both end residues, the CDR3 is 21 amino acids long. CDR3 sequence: CASSIYLCSVAQGFSTDTQYF.

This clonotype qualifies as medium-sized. Here the CDR3 reads CASSRSGQGTSYEQYF. The CDR3 DNA reads as TGTGCCAGCTCCCGCTCAGGGCAGGGGACTTCCTACGAGCAGTACTTC. The chain recombines TRBV11-2 with TRBJ2-7; D is perhaps TRBD1 or TRBD2 (6 bases each). V lost 8 bases and J 1 base, leaving 21 bases between the germline ends. The germline gives CDR1 SGHAT, CDR2 FQNNGV. This CDR3 comprises 16 residues.

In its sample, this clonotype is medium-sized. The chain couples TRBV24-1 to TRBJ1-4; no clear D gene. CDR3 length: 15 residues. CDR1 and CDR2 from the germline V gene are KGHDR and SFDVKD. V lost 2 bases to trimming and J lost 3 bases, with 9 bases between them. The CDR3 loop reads CATSDSFGANEKLFF. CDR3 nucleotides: TGTGCCACCAGTGATTCTTTCGGGGCTAATGAAAAACTGTTTTTT.

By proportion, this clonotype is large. Written as DNA, the CDR3 is TGTGCCAGCAGCCTAAAGAGTAGCGGGGGGCCACAAGATACGCAGTATTTT. Translating gives CASSLKSSGGPQDTQYF. This chain joins TRBV5-4 and TRBJ2-3; 10 bases align to TRBD2. The CDR3 runs to 17 residues. The germline V gene has CDR1 SGHNT and CDR2 YYREEE (reference sequence). J lost 5 bases, V lost 4 bases, and 13 bases had no gene match.

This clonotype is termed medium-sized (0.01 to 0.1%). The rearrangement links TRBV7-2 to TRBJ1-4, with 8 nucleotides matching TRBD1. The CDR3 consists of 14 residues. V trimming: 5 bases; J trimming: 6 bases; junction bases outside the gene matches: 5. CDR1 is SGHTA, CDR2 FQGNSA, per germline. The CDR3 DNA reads TGTGCCAGCAGCCGGGACAGGACTGATGAAAAACTGTTTTTT. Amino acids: CASSRDRTDEKLFF.

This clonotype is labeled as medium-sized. Written as DNA, the CDR3 is TGCAGTGCTAGAGATCGGGGGCAGGAGACCCAGTACTTC. Encoded protein: CSARDRGQETQYF. The chain is built from TRBV20-1 and TRBJ2-5; D possibly uses TRBD1 or TRBD2 (6 bases each). Germline V CDR1 and CDR2: DFQATT, SNEGSKA (reference sequence). V lost 0 bases, J lost 5 bases, and 10 bases lay in between. The length of the CDR3 is 13 residues.

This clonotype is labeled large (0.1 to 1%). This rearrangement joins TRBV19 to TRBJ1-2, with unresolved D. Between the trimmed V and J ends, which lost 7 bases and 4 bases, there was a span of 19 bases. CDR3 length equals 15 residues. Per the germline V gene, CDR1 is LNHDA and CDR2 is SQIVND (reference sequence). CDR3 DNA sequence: TGTGCCAGTAAGGACGAATACGCGAATTTCTATGGCTACACCTTC. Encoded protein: CASKDEYANFYGYTF.

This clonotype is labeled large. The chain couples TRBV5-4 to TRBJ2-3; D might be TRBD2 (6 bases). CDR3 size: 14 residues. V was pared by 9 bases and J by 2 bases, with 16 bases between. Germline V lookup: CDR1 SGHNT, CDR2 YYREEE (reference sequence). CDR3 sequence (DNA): TGTGCCACCATGGAGGGGCGCCCCACAGATACGCAGTATTTT. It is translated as CATMEGRPTDTQYF.

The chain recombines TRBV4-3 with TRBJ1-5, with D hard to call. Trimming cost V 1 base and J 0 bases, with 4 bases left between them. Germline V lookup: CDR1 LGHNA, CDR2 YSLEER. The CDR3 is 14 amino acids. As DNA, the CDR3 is TGCGCCAGCAGCCAAGCTCCTAGCAATCAGCCCCAGCATTTT. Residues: CASSQAPSNQPQHF.

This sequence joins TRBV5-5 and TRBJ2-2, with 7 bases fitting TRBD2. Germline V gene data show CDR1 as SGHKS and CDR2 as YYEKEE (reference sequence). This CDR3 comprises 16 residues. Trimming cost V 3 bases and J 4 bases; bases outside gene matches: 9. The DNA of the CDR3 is TGTGCCAGCAGCTCCGCTCGGACGGGGGGCACCGGGGAGCTGTTTTTT. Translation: CASSSARTGGTGELFF.

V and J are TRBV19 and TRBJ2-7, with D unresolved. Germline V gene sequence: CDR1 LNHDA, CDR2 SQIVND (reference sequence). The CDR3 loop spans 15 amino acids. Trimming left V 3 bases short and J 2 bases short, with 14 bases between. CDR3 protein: CASSIGDDWTYEQYF. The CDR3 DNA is TGTGCCAGTAGTATTGGAGACGATTGGACCTACGAGCAGTACTTC.

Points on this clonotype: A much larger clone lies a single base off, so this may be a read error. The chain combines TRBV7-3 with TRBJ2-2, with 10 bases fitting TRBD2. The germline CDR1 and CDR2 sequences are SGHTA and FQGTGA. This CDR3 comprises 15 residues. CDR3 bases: TGTGCCAGCAGCTTTAGCGGGGGGAACACCGGGGAGCTGATTTTT. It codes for CASSFSGGNTGELIF.